This T cell receptor (beta chain) was recovered during a study of shared clonotypes between healthy human individuals. Study-level findings and limits: When compared with the clonotypes that were shared by all four sorted-subset donors, the non-shared clonotypes turned out to have lower generation probabilities. About 5% of naive CD4 clonotypes were shared across several donors. Clonotype sharing among the donors was expected to vary with sequencing depth.

Only CD45RO-negative cells positively selected for CCR7 counted as naive CD8 cells, so terminally differentiated effector memory CD45RA+ cells were excluded. This clone was detected a few times. Its antigen is undetermined. Other DNA sequences in this sample translate to the same CDR3. Each subset's genomic DNA was split evenly across several immunoSEQ plates. Generated by immunoSEQ multiplex PCR, the TCRdb table keeps only in-frame clones and is missing some. The sample lists roughly 590,000 clones, just under 97% occurring once. This CDR3 comprises 12 residues. V was cut by 7 bases and J by 0 bases, with 7 bases left in between. Germline V CDR1 and CDR2: SNHLY, FYNNEI.

The rearrangement links TRBV2 to TRBJ2-7; maybe TRBD2 (5 bases). This receptor was obtained from a woman in her 30s in good health. The sequenced material came from naive CD8+ T cells sorted from blood. This CDR3 is CASKGSSYEQYF. For the CDR3, the DNA is TGTGCCAGCAAAGGGAGCTCCTACGAGCAGTACTTC.